The entry below describes one T cell receptor (beta chain). A single record per CDR3 protein comes from TCRdb applying MiXCR to the PCR reads. The sample has some 85,000 distinct CDR3 sequences, about 49% seen once; the top ten hold about 9.9%. Germline assignment: CDR1 SGHVS and CDR2 FQNEAQ. The CDR3 covers 11 residues. This entry comes from a study of CDR3 diversity in severe acne. This clonotype was obtained from a male donor with severe acne vulgaris. The sequenced sample was blood. The V call is TRBV7-8, the J call TRBJ2-7; TRBD2 agrees at 8 bases. CDR3 region: CAAGTSYEQYF. CDR3 DNA sequence: TGTGCGGCGGGGACTAGCTACGAGCAGTACTTC.